This record looks at one T cell receptor beta chain sequence and its context. The antigen is unknown. Other nucleotide sequences from this sample produce the same CDR3. Here immunoSEQ multiplex PCR was the method, and the copy in TCRdb shows in-frame clones only, minus some. Of around 1.9 million clones in the sample, 80% to 95% were seen once. This sample was taken from a study of shared clonotypes between healthy human individuals. Trimming removed 5 bases at V and 0 bases at J, with 8 bases between. The CDR3 has 13 residues. Per the germline V gene, CDR1 is LNHDA and CDR2 is SQIVND (reference sequence). The study's findings and limits: Represented diversity, genetic and exposure-history alike, was limited by few donors.

CD45RO negativity and positive selection for CCR7 defined naive CD8 cells, a population that excluded terminally differentiated effector memory CD45RA+ cells. This chain joins TRBV19 and TRBJ2-7, with D perhaps TRBD1 (6 bases). The source of this sequence is a man aged 18 to 29 in good health. Some clones in this sample may be carry-over from other donors' samples. Sequenced sample: naive CD8+ T cells from PBMCs. DNA for the CDR3: TGTGCCAGTAGTTCAGGGGCCTCCTACGAGCAGTACTTC. Amino acid sequence: CASSSGASYEQYF.